This record looks at one T cell receptor (beta chain) sequence and its context. Its specificity is not known. Per germline, CDR1 LNHNV and CDR2 YYDKDF (reference sequence). This CDR3 has 15 residues. Trimming stripped 8 bases from V and 4 bases from J, with 19 bases between. This sample is part of a study of spatial heterogeneity in lung cancer. Each CDR3 protein gets one entry after TCRdb re-called the 5' RACE reads with MiXCR. The sample includes approximately 52,000 distinct CDR3 sequences, roughly 7% of them seen just once. Study-level results: Compared with follow-up, resection was when ubiquitous expanded tumor TCRs appeared in blood more.

This sample's time point: sample taken at primary tumor resection. The sequenced material consisted of unsorted whole RNA from tumor, nontumor lung or frozen PBMC. Donation came from roughly 72 patients with untreated early-stage non-small cell lung cancer. The chain carries TRBV15 and TRBJ2-3; TRBD2 is a possible D gene (5 bases). The source material was PBMCs, sampled at surgery. This receptor was obtained from a female donor with early-stage non-small cell lung cancer. CDR3 in DNA: TGTGCCACCGGAGAGCCGCAGCGGTTTGCAGATACGCAGTATTTT. Its translation: CATGEPQRFADTQYF.